This T cell receptor beta chain originates from a study of shared clonotypes between healthy human individuals. CDR1 is MNHNS, CDR2 SASEGT, per germline. The CDR3 totals 15 residues. The J segment lost 5 bases and the V segment lost 4 bases, leaving 7 bases of the junction unmatched. The repertoire was sequenced with immunoSEQ multiplex PCR; TCRdb's copy has only in-frame clones and lacks some. Of 110,000 or so clones listed, about 63% are singletons. The sequence derives from a woman in her thirties in good health. The sequenced sample consisted of memory CD8+ T cells sorted from blood. Subset here: CD45RO+ cells pooled with CCR7-negative TemRA cells. The rearrangement links TRBV6-1 to TRBJ2-2; 7 nucleotides align to TRBD2. CDR3 sequence reads: CASSVAGEWTGELFF. In nucleotides, the CDR3 is TGTGCCAGCAGTGTGGCGGGAGAATGGACCGGGGAGCTGTTTTTT.